The TCR beta chain described here comes from a study of T cell responses to AZD1222 COVID-19 vaccine. Method: immunoSEQ multiplex PCR; TCRdb's copy keeps in-frame clones and lacks some. Of hundreds of thousands of clones listed, approximately 94% were seen once; the top ten hold around 0.58%. Between the trimmed V and J ends, which lost 5 bases and 10 bases, there was a span of 14 bases. The germline CDR1 and CDR2 sequences are MDHEN and SYDVKM. This CDR3 is built from 13 residues. The V gene is TRBV28, the J gene TRBJ1-4; D is possibly TRBD1 (6 bases). This receptor was obtained from an adult who received the AZD1222 COVID-19 vaccine. Source: peripheral blood, taken 28 days after the second AZD1222 dose. The CDR3 loop reads CASSQNRAGKLFF. Here the CDR3 DNA reads TGTGCCAGCAGTCAAAACAGGGCCGGAAAACTGTTTTTT.